Sequencing of this T cell receptor beta chain was carried out in a study of blood T cells in healthy people across ages. Study-wide results and limits: CMV status of donors was unknown, possibly confounding expanded clonotype changes.

With respect to this clonotype: Its target is unknown. One end of the junction is discordant with germline, which a read error may explain.

Germline V gene data show CDR1 as SGHTA and CDR2 as FQGTGA. CDR3 length equals 14 residues. Sample-barcoded 5' priming and a J-beta primer mix drove a second PCR of about 6 to 12 cycles. One entry per CDR3 protein results from TCRdb running MiXCR on the 5' RACE reads. Here the sample spans about 290,000 distinct CDR3 sequences, roughly 26% being singletons. The chain recombines TRBV7-3 with TRBJ1-3, with D perhaps TRBD1 (6 bases). This clonotype was sampled from a woman in her 70s in good health. Sequencing was done on a sample of blood. The CDR3: CANSFGGQVNTIYF. The CDR3 region has the DNA TGTGCCAACAGCTTCGGGGGGCAAGTTAACACCATATATTTT. Looking up the rest from reference TRBV7-3 and TRBJ1-3 gives the full variable domain: GAGVSQTPSNKVTEKGKYVELRCDPISGHTALYWYRQSLGQGPEFLIYFQGTGAADDSGLPNDRFFAVRPEGSVSTLKIQRTERGDSAVYLCANSFGGQVNTIYFGEGSWLTVV.